This entry is about one T cell receptor (beta chain). Its target is unknown. This entry comes from a study of identical twins. TCRdb passed the 5' RACE reads through MiXCR, listing each CDR3 protein once. The table shows over 550,000 distinct CDR3 sequences, with just over 7% occurring only once. Whole-study findings and limits: Zero-insertion analyses could be partly confounded by invariant MAIT and iNKT cells. Low generation-probability sequences were in excess among twin-shared out-of-frame alpha sequences. Fewer insertions were carried by abundant cord blood beta clonotypes, but none was seen in memory repertoires.

CDR1 DFQATT and CDR2 SNEGSKA come from the germline V gene (reference sequence). The CDR3 sequence is 15 residues long. V was cut by 0 bases and J by 2 bases, with 10 bases left in between. These sequences were also reported in another study, on yellow fever vaccine responses in identical twins.

This clonotype was obtained from a woman between 18 and 29 years old in good health. Sequenced material: PBMCs. This chain links TRBV20-1 with TRBJ2-2, with D perhaps assigned TRBD1 or TRBD2 (6 bases each). For the CDR3, the DNA is TGCAGTGCTAGAGATGGGGGGACAAACACCGGGGAGCTGTTTTTT. It yields the protein CSARDGGTNTGELFF.